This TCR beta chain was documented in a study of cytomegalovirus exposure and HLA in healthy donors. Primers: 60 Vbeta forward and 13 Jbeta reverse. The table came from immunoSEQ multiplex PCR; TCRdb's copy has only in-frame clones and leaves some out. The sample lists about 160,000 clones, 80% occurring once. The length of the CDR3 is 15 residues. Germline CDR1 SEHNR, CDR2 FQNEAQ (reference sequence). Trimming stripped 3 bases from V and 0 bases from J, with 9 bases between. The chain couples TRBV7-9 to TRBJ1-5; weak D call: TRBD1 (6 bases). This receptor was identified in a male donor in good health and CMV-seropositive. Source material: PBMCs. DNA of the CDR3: TGTGCCAGCAGCTTTCAGGGGAATAGCAATCAGCCCCAGCATTTT. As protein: CASSFQGNSNQPQHF.